This entry lists 10 T cell receptor beta chains sequenced from one sample in a study of CD8+ T cells in alopecia areata. RNA extraction was followed by reverse transcription into cDNA, which acted as the sequencing template. Data came from immunoSEQ multiplex PCR; TCRdb stores just in-frame clones and leaves some out. The repertoire yields about 3,200 clones, none seen only once; the top ten contain 40% to 45%. Sequencing was carried out using lesional skin. The receptors were gathered from a C3H/HeJ mouse with alopecia areata. These mice share the MHC haplotype H2-k.

This clone was seen more than once but under ten times. Genes and germline come from the mouse. The read stops 4 residues short of the end of the CDR3; the missing end is completed from the germline J gene. This chain links TRBV13-2 with TRBJ2-4, with 7 nucleotides matching TRBD2. V lost 0 bases, J lost 1 base, and 5 bases stayed unmatched. CDR3 length: 16 residues. CDR1 and CDR2 (germline): NNHNN, SYGAGS (reference sequence). This CDR3 reads CASGDGAGGGQNTLYF. The covered CDR3 bases are TGTGCCAGCGGTGATGGGGCTGGGGGTGGTCAAAAC.

This clone came up many times. Genes and germline come from the mouse. The read halts 4 residues ahead of the CDR3 end, with the missing end drawn from the germline J gene. The chain links TRBV13-1 to TRBJ2-1; 9 bases fit TRBD1. The CDR3 is made up of 15 amino acids. Germline CDR1 and CDR2: NSHNY and SYGAGN. Trimming cost V 1 base and J 4 bases; bases outside gene matches: 3. Incomplete CDR3 DNA: TGTGCCAGCAGTGATTGGGGACAGGGTTATGCT. This encodes CASSDWGQGYA. The entire CDR3 protein is CASSDWGQGYAEQFF.

Many counts were recorded for this clone. The genes and germline here are from mouse. The CDR3 extends 4 residues past the end of the read, so its final part is completed from the germline J gene. The chain links TRBV13-2 to TRBJ2-3; 11 nucleotides line up with TRBD2. Germline CDR1 and CDR2: NNHNN and SYGAGS (reference sequence). J gave up 0 bases and V 2 bases, and 5 bases lay outside the gene matches. The CDR3 loop spans 17 amino acids. The sequenced CDR3 bases are TGTGCCAGCGGTGAGCGGGACTGGGGGAATAGTGCAGAA. Translated: CASGERDWGNSAE. The CDR3 as a whole reads CASGERDWGNSAETLYF.

This clone has at least ten counts. These gene names are mouse names. The read gets to within 4 residues of the CDR3 end, and the germline J gene fills in the rest. This rearrangement joins TRBV1 to TRBJ2-4, with TRBD2 matching 7 bases. Trimming took 2 bases from V and 0 from J; bases not matched to a gene: 5. The CDR3 is 16 amino acids. Looked up from germline, CDR1 is NSQYPW and CDR2 is LRSPGD (reference sequence). The covered CDR3 bases are TGCACCTGCAGTGCACAGACTGGGATTAGTCAAAAC. Translated, it gives CTCSAQTGISQN. The full CDR3 protein reads CTCSAQTGISQNTLYF.

This clone was observed many times. The genes are named according to mouse. The CDR3 goes on 4 residues after the read ends, and that part is filled in from the germline J gene. The J gene is TRBJ1-2, the V gene TRBV13-3; D gene uncertain. Germline V gene lookup returns CDR1 NNHDY and CDR2 SYVADS. The CDR3 loop spans 13 amino acids. V shed 5 bases and J shed 0 bases, with 8 bases lying between them. The CDR3 bases that were read are TGTGCCAGCAGGCAGGTTGCAAACTCC. This translates into CASRQVANS. The full CDR3 is CASRQVANSDYTF.

This clone was seen ten or more times. Mouse gene names and germline throughout. The CDR3 extends 4 residues past the end of the read, so its final part is completed from the germline J gene. This chain connects TRBV13-1 to TRBJ2-4; 11 bases map to TRBD2. There are 14 residues in the CDR3. The germline V gene has CDR1 NSHNY and CDR2 SYGAGN. The sequenced part of the CDR3 DNA is TGTGCCAGCAGTGAGACTGGGGGGGTAAAC. This encodes CASSETGGVN. The CDR3 reads in full as CASSETGGVNTLYF.

This clone has ten or more counts. Each gene name is a mouse one. CDR3 DNA (partial): TGTGCCAGCACCGGCCGGACTGGGGGGATGGAT. Its protein product is CASTGRTGGMD. The complete CDR3 sequence is CASTGRTGGMDEQYF. This chain connects TRBV13-1 to TRBJ2-7, with 11 bases lining up with TRBD2. The CDR3 end is not reached by the read, which stops 4 residues before it; the germline J gene fills it in. Looked up from germline, CDR1 is NSHNY and CDR2 is SYGAGN. CDR3 size: 15 residues.

This clone has at least ten counts. The germline and genes are mouse ones. Coverage ceases 4 residues before the CDR3 finishes, and the germline J gene fills in the end. The chain links TRBV5 to TRBJ2-2, with TRBD2 matching 14 bases. The V gene end was trimmed by 6 bases and the J gene end by 2 bases; junction bases not matched to a gene: 5. The CDR3 is made up of 17 amino acids. Per germline, CDR1 LGHNA and CDR2 YNLKQL (reference sequence). CDR3: CASSRDWGGANTGQLYF. Partial CDR3 DNA: TGTGCCAGCAGTCGGGACTGGGGGGGCGCGAACACCGGG.

This clone was observed many times. A far bigger clonotype differs at one base, so this is likely a read error. The genes and germline here are from mouse. The CDR3 end falls 4 residues outside the read, so it is completed with the germline J gene. The chain has TRBV5 and TRBJ2-2; 7 bases agree with TRBD2. This CDR3 spans 16 amino acids. Per germline, CDR1 LGHNA and CDR2 YNLKQL (reference sequence). CDR3 in amino acids: CDSSQRLGENTGQLYF. The CDR3 bases that were read are TGTGACAGCAGCCAACGACTGGGAGAAAACACCGGG.

There are many counts of this clone. A read error is the likely source, as a far larger clone sits one nucleotide away. Genes and germline come from the mouse. The read falls 4 residues short of the CDR3 end, and the missing part is taken from the germline J gene. The sample carries other DNA sequences with the same CDR3. The V and J genes are TRBV14 and TRBJ2-7; D gene ambiguous. The CDR3 contains 11 residues. Germline-derived CDR1 and CDR2 are SGHDT and FRDEAV. The sequenced CDR3 bases are TGTGCCAGCAGCTTAACAGAT. Its translation: CASSLTD. The entire CDR3 protein reads CASSLTDEQYF.